This T cell receptor (beta chain) was recovered during a study of regulatory T cells in long-lasting Graves disease. Time point here: newly diagnosed GD, antithyroid drugs for less than 3 months. Extracted PBMC RNA gave rise to the TCR library. Germline loops: CDR1 SEHNR, CDR2 FQNEAQ (reference sequence). The CDR3 covers 12 residues. The ends lost 6 bases at V and 13 bases at J; junction bases unmatched: 9. Assembly of TCR beta libraries relied on iRepertoire HTBI primers together with Arm-PCR of CDR3 regions. In the original workflow: Among the samples, 60 to 65 TRBV and some 13 TRBJ segments were identified. TCRdb processed the multiplex PCR reads anew with MiXCR; each CDR3 protein has one entry. These V and J calls rely on TCRdb rather than the paper's analysis. The sample includes fewer than 550,000 distinct CDR3 sequences, 15% to 20% of them seen just once. Notes on the study in general: Persistent disease showed a preference for TRBV28, TRBJ1-2 and TRBJ2-5.

In regard to this clonotype: Its antigen remains unidentified.

These data were also filed under a second study, of T cells in Graves' hyperthyroidism and ophthalmopathy. That paper adds: Initially, a first-round RT-PCR of the TCR CDR3 employed the HTBI primer set. Most expanded thyroid clonotypes above 0.001 also appeared in blood.

Sequenced here: peripheral blood mononuclear cells (PBMCs), sampled at new diagnosis, from a patient treated with antithyroid drugs. The chain recombines TRBV7-9 with TRBJ2-1; 7 bases align to TRBD1. This receptor was taken from a woman aged 35-65 years with Graves disease. The CDR3 DNA reads as TGTGCCAGCAGTCCCCGGACAGGACCACAGTTCTTC. Amino acids: CASSPRTGPQFF.